The next 31 T cell receptor beta chains were all read from a single sample in a study of OX40 agonist ivuxolimab in advanced cancers. Clones were sequenced by immunoSEQ multiplex PCR, and TCRdb holds only the in-frame ones, with some missing. In the table there are about 83,000 clones, roughly 88% of which are singletons. Sequencing used CD4+ or CD8+ T cells sorted from blood, obtained in a trial of the OX40 agonist ivuxolimab. These TCRs come from an adult with an advanced solid tumor such as melanoma, head and neck, liver or kidney cancer.

CDR3 amino acids: CASSHQGDTEAFF. The CDR3 DNA reads as TGCGCCAGCAGCCACCAGGGGGACACTGAAGCTTTCTTT. The chain employs TRBV5-1 and TRBJ1-1; 7 bases map to TRBD1. This CDR3 is 13 amino acids long. Germline V gene data show CDR1 as SGHRS and CDR2 as YFSETQ. The junction had 3 bases not matched to a gene; V was cut back by 4 bases and J by 3 bases.

There are a few counts of this clone. The V and J genes are TRBV6-1 and TRBJ1-3; TRBD1 matches 8 bases. This CDR3 spans 16 amino acids. Trimming took 4 bases from V and 1 from J; bases not matched to a gene: 6. Germline CDR1 and CDR2: MNHNS and SASEGT. Here the CDR3 DNA reads TGTGCCAGCAGTGTCCAGGGGGCAGTTTCTGGAAACACCATATATTTT. Translated: CASSVQGAVSGNTIYF.

The rearrangement uses TRBV9 and TRBJ2-7, with 8 bases aligning to TRBD2. The CDR3 runs 15 residues. Germline CDR1 is SGDLS and CDR2 is YYNGEE. Trimming at V came to 4 bases and at J to 3 bases, leaving 9 bases not matched to a gene. Here the CDR3 reads CASSPLPGGNYEQYF. In DNA form, the CDR3 reads TGTGCCAGCAGCCCCCTCCCGGGAGGGAACTACGAGCAGTACTTC.

The J gene is TRBJ2-3, the V gene TRBV2; 8 bases are shared with TRBD2. The CDR3 is made up of 16 amino acids. Germline V CDR1 and CDR2: SNHLY, FYNNEI. The V gene end was trimmed by 3 bases and the J gene end by 4 bases; junction bases not matched to a gene: 9. The CDR3 DNA sequence: TGTGCCAGCAGTGATCGTTTTAGCGGGAAATCAGATACGCAGTATTTT. Its protein product is CASSDRFSGKSDTQYF.

The chain is built from TRBV2 and TRBJ1-5; D may be TRBD1 (6 bases). V shed 5 bases and J shed 7 bases, with 15 bases lying between them. This CDR3 spans 14 amino acids. CDR1 is SNHLY, CDR2 FYNNEI, per germline. CDR3 region: CASSPGELGQPQHF. The CDR3 coding sequence is TGTGCCAGCAGTCCAGGGGAATTAGGGCAGCCCCAGCATTTT.

This rearrangement joins TRBV29-1 to TRBJ2-3; TRBD1 is a possible D gene (6 bases). The CDR3 is 12 amino acids. The germline V gene encodes CDR1 SQVTM and CDR2 ANQGSEA. V gave up 3 bases and J gave up 4 bases, with 8 bases separating them. The CDR3 spells CSVEDSSDTQYF. CDR3 nucleotides: TGCAGCGTTGAGGACAGTTCAGATACGCAGTATTTT.

V is TRBV7-9 and J is TRBJ2-5; D assignment may be TRBD1 or TRBD2 (6 bases each). Germline V gives CDR1 SEHNR, CDR2 FQNEAQ (reference sequence). The ends were cut back, 5 bases at V and 4 bases at J, with 11 bases in the middle. This CDR3 region has 13 residues. CDR3 amino acids: CASSRGGRETQYF. As DNA, the CDR3 is TGTGCCAGCAGCCGAGGGGGGAGAGAGACCCAGTACTTC.

This clone has a single count. V and J are TRBV6-1 and TRBJ2-1; TRBD2 matches at 10 bases. The V gene end was trimmed by 6 bases and the J gene end by 4 bases; junction bases not matched to a gene: 6. Germline CDR1 reads MNHNS; CDR2 reads SASEGT. The CDR3 has 15 residues. The CDR3 sequence: CASSGRTSGYNEQFF. CDR3 DNA sequence: TGTGCCAGCAGCGGCCGGACTAGCGGTTACAATGAGCAGTTCTTC.

This chain links TRBV10-1 with TRBJ1-1; D perhaps matches TRBD1 (6 bases). V was pared by 3 bases and J by 1 base, with 12 bases between. Germline assignment: CDR1 WNHNN and CDR2 SYGVQD (reference sequence). The CDR3 totals 15 residues. CDR3 nucleotide sequence: TGCGCCAGCAGTGACCCGATGGGGGCGAACACTGAAGCTTTCTTT. This translates into CASSDPMGANTEAFF.

This chain uses TRBV6-5 with TRBJ1-1, with D maybe TRBD1 (5 bases). V dropped 0 bases and J dropped 4 bases, with 12 bases sitting between them. The CDR3 has 15 residues. Per the germline V gene, CDR1 is MNHEY and CDR2 is SVGAGI. CDR3 DNA sequence: TGTGCCAGCAGTTACTCGGGGGGTGAGGGCACTGAAGCTTTCTTT. Amino acids: CASSYSGGEGTEAFF.

The rearrangement links TRBV18 to TRBJ2-7, with 7 bases identical to TRBD2. The CDR3 contains 15 residues. V shed 2 bases, J shed 1 base, and the junction held 5 bases outside the gene matches. The germline CDR1 and CDR2 sequences are KGHSH and LQKENI. The DNA for the CDR3 is TGTGCCAGCTCACCATCGGGAGGCAAATCCTACGAGCAGTACTTC. Translation gives CASSPSGGKSYEQYF.

V gene TRBV6-6 combines with J gene TRBJ1-2; D unresolved. CDR3 size: 13 residues. Germline V CDR1 and CDR2: MNHNY, SVGAGI (reference sequence). The V gene lost 4 bases and the J gene lost 1 base, with 7 bases spanning the gap. CDR3: CASSLGLNYGYTF. The CDR3 DNA reads as TGTGCCAGCAGTTTAGGGCTTAACTATGGCTACACCTTC.

The J gene is TRBJ2-7, the V gene TRBV27; no definite D call. V was pared by 7 bases and J by 3 bases, with 7 bases between. This CDR3 comprises 11 residues. The germline CDR1 and CDR2 sequences are MNHEY and SMNVEV (reference sequence). CDR3 bases: TGTGCCAGCACTCATTACTACGAGCAGTACTTC. Its translation is CASTHYYEQYF.

The rearrangement links TRBV29-1 to TRBJ1-4, with 7 bases lining up with TRBD1. The ends lost 4 bases at V and 0 bases at J; junction bases unmatched: 5. Germline assignment: CDR1 SQVTM and CDR2 ANQGSEA. This CDR3 contains 15 residues. CDR3 amino acids: CSVGDTGATNEKLFF. CDR3 in DNA: TGCAGCGTTGGGGATACAGGGGCAACTAATGAAAAACTGTTTTTT.

The DNA of the CDR3 is TGTGCCAGCAGAGGCGGACTAGCGGGACAAGAGACCCAGTACTTC. Its protein is CASRGGLAGQETQYF. The chain uses TRBV2 and TRBJ2-5, with TRBD2 identical over 12 bases. The CDR3 sequence is 15 residues long. Germline V gene data show CDR1 as SNHLY and CDR2 as FYNNEI. After removal of 6 bases from V and 2 bases from J, the junction contained 4 bases not matched to a gene.

This chain links TRBV6-5 with TRBJ1-3; D remains unclear. Germline lookup yields CDR1 MNHEY and CDR2 SVGAGI. This CDR3 region has 15 residues. The V gene lost 0 bases and the J gene lost 0 bases, with 6 bases spanning the gap. CDR3 nucleotides: TGTGCCAGCAGTTACTCTGCAGGCTCTGGAAACACCATATATTTT. Amino acid sequence: CASSYSAGSGNTIYF.

This clone appeared once. The chain combines TRBV28 with TRBJ1-5; D might be TRBD1 (6 bases). This CDR3 is 16 amino acids long. Germline CDR1 MDHEN, CDR2 SYDVKM. With 2 bases removed from V and 0 bases from J, the gap between germline ends came to 11 bases. The CDR3, as DNA: TGTGCCAGCAGTTTACGTCAGGGACATAGCAATCAGCCCCAGCATTTT. Protein sequence: CASSLRQGHSNQPQHF.

The J gene is TRBJ1-6, the V gene TRBV9; D uncertain. This CDR3 has 16 amino acids. Germline-derived CDR1 and CDR2 are SGDLS and YYNGEE. Trimming removed 3 bases from V and 0 bases from J, with 10 bases in between. The CDR3 reads CASSEDLSSYNSPLHF. CDR3 coding DNA: TGTGCCAGCAGCGAGGACTTAAGCTCCTATAATTCACCCCTCCACTTT.

V gene TRBV29-1 combines with J gene TRBJ1-1; no firm D call. The length of the CDR3 is 12 residues. V was pared by 2 bases and J by 6 bases, with 10 bases between. Looked up from germline, CDR1 is SQVTM and CDR2 is ANQGSEA. The chain's CDR3 is CSVESRWPEAFF. DNA for the CDR3: TGCAGCGTTGAAAGTAGATGGCCTGAAGCTTTCTTT.

The chain links TRBV10-2 to TRBJ2-5; 14 nucleotides agree with TRBD2. Germline CDR1 reads WSHSY; CDR2 reads SAAADI. The CDR3 consists of 15 residues. V was pared by 6 bases and J by 4 bases, with 4 bases of the junction left unmatched. The CDR3 nucleotides are TGCGCCAGCAGACGTGGACTAGCGGGAGGAGAGACCCAGTACTTC. Translating it yields CASRRGLAGGETQYF.

This chain uses TRBV5-6 with TRBJ2-3, with a possible D match to TRBD2 (5 bases). CDR3 length equals 14 residues. Germline CDR1 reads SGHDT; CDR2 reads YYEEEE. Trimming stripped 4 bases from V and 6 bases from J, with 15 bases between. The DNA of the CDR3 is TGTGCCAGCAGCATCTCCACTAGTTGGGATACGCAGTATTTT. Translated: CASSISTSWDTQYF.

This clone showed up just a few times. The J gene is TRBJ2-1, the V gene TRBV11-3; the D is unclear. V lost 5 bases to trimming and J lost 9 bases, with 11 bases between them. Germline CDR1 and CDR2: SGHNT and YENEEA. The CDR3 has 12 amino acids. The CDR3 DNA sequence: TGTGCCAGCAGCCCCCCGGGCGGTGAGCAGTTCTTC. Amino acid sequence: CASSPPGGEQFF.

V gene TRBV27 combines with J gene TRBJ2-3, with 10 bases lining up with TRBD1. Trimming at V came to 4 bases and at J to 3 bases, leaving 4 bases not matched to a gene. Per the germline V gene, CDR1 is MNHEY and CDR2 is SMNVEV (reference sequence). The CDR3 is 15 amino acids. CDR3 nucleotide sequence: TGTGCCAGCAGTTACTTGGGACAGGGGACAGATACGCAGTATTTT. Translated, it gives CASSYLGQGTDTQYF.

The genes are TRBV5-6 and TRBJ2-2, with 10 bases that match TRBD2. Trimming took 0 bases from V and 5 from J; bases not matched to a gene: 1. The germline CDR1 and CDR2 sequences are SGHDT and YYEEEE. This CDR3 is built from 15 residues. The CDR3 reads CASSLVLAGTGELFF. The CDR3 coding sequence is TGTGCCAGCAGCTTGGTACTAGCGGGAACCGGGGAGCTGTTTTTT.

The rearrangement links TRBV18 to TRBJ2-2; no clear D. CDR1 is KGHSH, CDR2 LQKENI, per germline. The CDR3 is 12 residues long. Deletions cut 1 base from V and 7 bases from J, with 4 bases between. The CDR3 protein is CASSPRVGELFF. Here the CDR3 DNA reads TGTGCCAGCTCACCACGGGTCGGGGAGCTGTTTTTT.

J is TRBJ2-3 and V is TRBV18; 8 bases align to TRBD2. Germline CDR1 KGHSH, CDR2 LQKENI. With V trimmed by 1 base and J by 6 bases, 6 bases remained unmatched. The CDR3 extends over 15 amino acids. The DNA for the CDR3 is TGTGCCAGCTCACCACAGGCGGGAGGTTCCGATACGCAGTATTTT. It is translated as CASSPQAGGSDTQYF.

The J gene is TRBJ2-3, the V gene TRBV10-3, with 13 bases fitting TRBD2. The CDR3 is 16 residues long. Trimming removed 2 bases from V and 1 base from J; junction bases left unmatched: 0. Germline-derived CDR1 and CDR2 are ENHRY and SYGVKD. The CDR3 DNA is TGTGCCATCAGTGAGACTAGCGGGAGGGGCACAGATACGCAGTATTTT. Its translation is CAISETSGRGTDTQYF.

The CDR3 spells CAWSETGNSPLHF. Written as DNA, the CDR3 is TGTGCCTGGAGTGAAACAGGGAATTCACCCCTCCACTTT. The chain has TRBV30 and TRBJ1-6; weak D call: TRBD1 (6 bases). CDR3 length: 13 amino acids. Deletions cut 1 base from V and 7 bases from J, with 8 bases between. Looked up from germline, CDR1 is GTSNPN and CDR2 is SVGIG (reference sequence).

The chain joins TRBV7-2 to TRBJ2-7; 11 nucleotides line up with TRBD2. From germline, CDR1 is SGHTA and CDR2 FQGNSA. With 5 bases clipped from V and 2 bases from J, the junction kept 2 bases outside the gene matches. This CDR3 is 14 amino acids long. CDR3 residues: CASSGTSGPYEQYF. The DNA of the CDR3 is TGTGCCAGCAGCGGGACTAGCGGTCCCTACGAGCAGTACTTC.

This chain connects TRBV15 to TRBJ1-1; D gene unclear. The V end lost 2 bases, the J end lost 1 base, and 8 bases lay between the germline ends. The CDR3 loop spans 14 amino acids. In germline, CDR1 is LNHNV, CDR2 YYDKDF (reference sequence). CDR3: CATSRLLGNTEAFF. The CDR3, as DNA: TGTGCCACCAGCAGACTATTGGGGAACACTGAAGCTTTCTTT.

CDR3 sequence reads: CASSLVLAGVSTDTQYF. The CDR3 DNA reads as TGCGCCAGCAGCTTGGTACTAGCGGGAGTTAGCACAGATACGCAGTATTTT. This chain connects TRBV5-1 to TRBJ2-3; TRBD2 matches at 11 bases. Germline trimming cut 0 bases from V and 0 bases from J; bases unmatched to any gene: 3. This CDR3 region has 17 residues. From germline, CDR1 is SGHRS and CDR2 YFSETQ.